Below, 9 T cell receptor beta chains from the same sample are listed, as sequenced in a study of regulatory T cells in long-lasting Graves disease. Library construction for TCR beta used iRepertoire HTBI primers and Arm-PCR of CDR3 regions. TCRdb redid the calling of the multiplex PCR reads with MiXCR, one entry per CDR3 protein. The sample lists about 470,000 distinct CDR3 sequences; around 20% were seen once. Described time point: persistent/refractory GD, antithyroid drugs over 5 years with positive TRAb. The authors made the TCR library using RNA they extracted from PBMCs. The material sequenced was peripheral blood mononuclear cells (PBMCs), taken when the disease was refractory, from a patient treated with antithyroid drugs. The receptors stem from a female donor with Graves disease.

This sequence joins TRBV27 and TRBJ1-4, with a possible D match to TRBD1 (5 bases). This CDR3 has 17 amino acids. Trimming removed 4 bases from V and 4 bases from J, with 19 bases in between. Germline V gene sequence: CDR1 MNHEY, CDR2 SMNVEV (reference sequence). CDR3 amino acids: CASSSLGHTGDNEKLFF. The CDR3 coding sequence is TGTGCCAGCAGTTCTCTCGGACATACGGGGGATAATGAAAAACTGTTTTTT.

This clonotype was recorded many times. The V and J genes are TRBV11-2 and TRBJ2-5; D possibly corresponds to TRBD2 (5 bases). Germline CDR1 SGHAT, CDR2 FQNNGV. Trimming took off 1 base at V and 5 bases at J, with 14 bases between the two ends. This CDR3 has 15 amino acids. CDR3 sequence (DNA): TGTGCCAGCAGCTTAGGTAGTAGCGTATACGAGACCCAGTACTTC. Translating gives CASSLGSSVYETQYF.

Comments on this clonotype: A read error may be the cause here, since a much bigger clone is one base away. This chain uses TRBV2 with TRBJ2-5; no clear D. CDR1 and CDR2 (germline): SNHLY, FYNNEI. The V end was cut by 2 bases, the J end by 11 bases, with 12 bases between. CDR3 length: 12 amino acids. Here the CDR3 DNA reads TGTGCCAGCAGTGAATACAGACCAGAGCAGTACTTC. Amino acid sequence: CASSEYRPEQYF.

This clonotype was seen only a few times. The gene calls are TRBV7-2 and TRBJ2-1; 12 bases are a match to TRBD1. CDR1 SGHTA and CDR2 FQGNSA come from the germline V gene. The CDR3 has 16 amino acids. V was pared by 3 bases and J by 6 bases, with 6 bases of the junction left unmatched. This chain's CDR3 is CASSFTGTGGFNEQFF. CDR3 DNA: TGTGCCAGCAGCTTCACCGGGACAGGGGGCTTCAATGAGCAGTTCTTC.

The chain uses TRBV5-1 and TRBJ2-7; TRBD2 matches at 7 bases. Trimming at V came to 0 bases and at J to 5 bases, leaving 8 bases not matched to a gene. CDR3 length equals 15 residues. Germline V gene data show CDR1 as SGHRS and CDR2 as YFSETQ. This CDR3 reads CASSLAKGRVNEQYF. The CDR3 DNA sequence: TGCGCCAGCAGCTTGGCGAAGGGGAGGGTAAACGAGCAGTACTTC.

The chain joins TRBV13 to TRBJ2-7; no firm D call. Trimming shortened V by 6 bases and J by 5 bases, and 17 bases separated the two germline ends. This CDR3 is built from 14 residues. Germline values: CDR1 PRHDT, CDR2 FYEKMQ (reference sequence). The DNA for the CDR3 is TGTGCCAGCAGTAGATCTTGGGTTCTCCACGAGCAGTACTTC. Its translation is CASSRSWVLHEQYF.

This clonotype was found a few times. This CDR3 reads CASSVGPGTNTEAFF. The CDR3 region has the DNA TGTGCCAGCAGCGTAGGCCCGGGAACGAACACTGAAGCTTTCTTT. The V call is TRBV9, the J call TRBJ1-1; D ambiguous. This CDR3 has 15 amino acids. With 0 bases removed from V and 1 base from J, the gap between germline ends came to 10 bases. CDR1 SGDLS and CDR2 YYNGEE come from the germline V gene.

This clonotype was found many times. The junction shows a germline mismatch at one end, possibly a read error. The CDR3 spells CSASGTARGKF. The CDR3 DNA is TGCAGTGCTAGTGGGACAGCTAGGGGTAAATTT. This chain uses TRBV20-1 with TRBJ1-1, with TRBD1 matching over 7 bases. The length of the CDR3 is 11 residues. CDR1 DFQATT and CDR2 SNEGSKA come from the germline V gene (reference sequence).

There are a few counts of this clonotype. The J gene is TRBJ2-7, the V gene TRBV28; 9 positions agree with TRBD1. The length of the CDR3 is 13 residues. The germline V gene encodes CDR1 MDHEN and CDR2 SYDVKM. Trimming cost V 4 bases and J 8 bases; bases outside gene matches: 6. CDR3: CASSSGTGTKQYF. The CDR3, as DNA: TGTGCCAGCAGTTCGGGGACAGGGACTAAGCAGTACTTC.